What follows are 28 T cell receptor beta chains derived from one specimen sequenced in a study of blood T cell repertoires in COVID-19. The protocol was immunoSEQ multiplex PCR, while the TCRdb copy is restricted to in-frame clones and leaves out a portion. The data contain around 160,000 clones, around 90% of them seen just once; the ten biggest clones take up around 2.1%. The sample taken for sequencing was peripheral blood. These receptor sequences come from a man aged 18 to 30 with acute or convalescent COVID-19.

The chain is built from TRBV6-6 and TRBJ2-7; TRBD1 agrees at 7 bases. V was pared by 1 base and J by 0 bases, with 6 bases of the junction left unmatched. The CDR3 consists of 16 residues. Germline CDR1 MNHNY, CDR2 SVGAGI (reference sequence). The CDR3 coding sequence is TGTGCCAGCAGTTACTTGGGACAGAGTTTCTCCTACGAGCAGTACTTC. It is translated as CASSYLGQSFSYEQYF.

V gene TRBV25-1 combines with J gene TRBJ2-5, with 9 bases identical to TRBD1. V was pared by 4 bases and J by 3 bases, with 9 bases of the junction left unmatched. This CDR3 has 16 amino acids. In germline, CDR1 is MGHDK, CDR2 SYGVNS. This chain's CDR3 is CASSATGGIGEETQYF. The CDR3 nucleotides read TGTGCCAGCAGTGCGACAGGGGGGATCGGGGAAGAGACCCAGTACTTC.

This chain joins TRBV7-2 and TRBJ2-5, with 12 bases that match TRBD2. Germline V gene sequence: CDR1 SGHTA, CDR2 FQGNSA. CDR3 length equals 17 residues. The ends lost 5 bases at V and 5 bases at J; junction bases unmatched: 12. The CDR3 DNA is TGTGCCAGCAGCAAGAGACTAGCGGGAGTGGAAGGGGAGACCCAGTACTTC. Its translation is CASSKRLAGVEGETQYF.

This clone was observed a single time. The CDR3 region is CATSGSPGQGGSGELFF. Here the CDR3 DNA reads TGTGCCACCAGCGGGAGTCCCGGCCAGGGGGGTTCCGGGGAGCTGTTTTTT. The V gene is TRBV24-1, the J gene TRBJ2-2; D may be TRBD1 (7 bases). The germline CDR1 and CDR2 sequences are KGHDR and SFDVKD. Trimming removed 7 bases at V and 6 bases at J, with 23 bases between. This CDR3 region has 17 residues.

The table lists this clone with a count of one. The genes are TRBV19 and TRBJ1-6, with D possibly being TRBD1 (6 bases). Trimming shortened V by 5 bases and J by 5 bases, and 19 bases separated the two germline ends. Germline CDR1 is LNHDA and CDR2 is SQIVND (reference sequence). CDR3 length: 17 amino acids. CDR3 coding DNA: TGTGCCAGTAGTTCGACTCGGGGGGCAGGGGATAATTCACCCCTCCACTTT. Translating gives CASSSTRGAGDNSPLHF.

This clone came up once. The CDR3 DNA sequence: TGTGCCAGTAGTATTTTCGAGACAGGGGGTGCGGACTATGGCTACACCTTC. Protein product: CASSIFETGGADYGYTF. The rearrangement joins TRBV19 to TRBJ1-2; 9 nucleotides align to TRBD1. The V gene end was trimmed by 3 bases and the J gene end by 3 bases; junction bases not matched to a gene: 11. The germline V gene has CDR1 LNHDA and CDR2 SQIVND (reference sequence). The CDR3 is 17 amino acids. The full variable domain, in which reference TRBV19 and TRBJ1-2 provide the parts outside the CDR3, is DGGITQSPKYLFRKEGQNVTLSCEQNLNHDAMYWYRQDPGQGLRLIYYSQIVNDFQKGDIAEGYSVSREKKESFPLTVTSAQKNPTAFYLCASSIFETGGADYGYTFGSGTRLTVV.

V usage is TRBV30 and J usage is TRBJ1-3; TRBD1 matches 10 bases. The CDR3 has 12 amino acids. V lost 5 bases and J lost 8; bases outside the gene matches: 3. Germline V gives CDR1 GTSNPN, CDR2 SVGIG (reference sequence). CDR3: CAWDRGQDTIYF. Here the CDR3 DNA reads TGTGCCTGGGACAGGGGGCAGGACACCATATATTTT.

Points on this clone: A junction end diverges from the germline sequence, so it may reflect a read error. The rearrangement links TRBV30 to TRBJ1-2, with D perhaps matching TRBD1 (6 bases). The length of the CDR3 is 12 residues. CDR1 and CDR2 from the germline V gene are GTSNPN and SVGIG (reference sequence). The CDR3 DNA sequence: TGCCTCGCGGACAGCAACTTCTATGGCTACACCTTC. This translates into CLADSNFYGYTF. Drawing the rest from reference TRBV30 and TRBJ1-2, the complete variable domain is SQTIHQWPATLVQPVGSPLSLECTVEGTSNPNLYWYRQAAGRGLQLLFYSVGIGQISSEVPQNLSASRPQDRQFILSSKKLLLSDSGFYLCLADSNFYGYTFGSGTRLTVV.

The CDR3 DNA reads TGTGCCAGCAGCTTAGGGGATGAGCAGTTCTTC. Its translation is CASSLGDEQFF. The chain carries TRBV14 and TRBJ2-1, with D perhaps TRBD1 (5 bases). The CDR3 totals 11 residues. Germline values: CDR1 SGHDN, CDR2 FVKESK. Trimming stripped 5 bases from V and 8 bases from J, with 7 bases between. The whole variable domain, filled in from reference TRBV14 and TRBJ2-1, reads EAGVTQFPSHSVIEKGQTVTLRCDPISGHDNLYWYRRVMGKEIKFLLHFVKESKQDESGMPNNRFLAERTGGTYSTLKVQPAELEDSGVYFCASSLGDEQFFGPGTRLTVL.

V and J are TRBV6-1 and TRBJ2-3, with D uncertain. The CDR3 is 17 residues long. Deletions cut 1 base from V and 3 bases from J, with 17 bases between. Germline CDR1 and CDR2: MNHNS and SASEGT. The CDR3 sequence is CASSEDLRQFRTDTQYF. The CDR3 bases are TGTGCCAGCAGTGAAGATTTGAGGCAGTTTCGGACAGATACGCAGTATTTT.

This chain links TRBV19 with TRBJ1-3, with D possibly TRBD1 on 5 matching bases. The CDR3 sequence is 17 residues long. V was trimmed by 6 bases and J by 0 bases, leaving 18 bases between them. CDR1 is LNHDA, CDR2 SQIVND, per germline (reference sequence). The CDR3 protein is CASSRRGLQSSGNTIYF. In nucleotides, the CDR3 is TGTGCCAGTAGCCGAAGGGGACTCCAGAGCTCTGGAAACACCATATATTTT.

V and J are TRBV14 and TRBJ2-1, with 8 bases lining up with TRBD1. V lost 2 bases to trimming and J lost 9 bases; unmatched junction nucleotides: 9. Germline values: CDR1 SGHDN, CDR2 FVKESK. The CDR3 is 15 amino acids. This chain's CDR3 is CASSQPNNRGAEQFF. CDR3 sequence (DNA): TGTGCCAGCAGCCAACCTAATAACAGGGGGGCTGAGCAGTTCTTC.

The rearrangement joins TRBV21-1 to TRBJ1-2; TRBD1 is the table's D call, not checked against the DNA. TRBV21-1 is flagged as a pseudogene. The CDR3 spans 14 residues. The CDR3: CASSTRTGDYGYTF. In nucleotides, the CDR3 is TGTGCCAGCAGCACCAGGACAGGGGACTATGGCTACACCTTC.

The chain carries TRBV5-1 and TRBJ1-5, with 10 bases lining up with TRBD1. This CDR3 comprises 15 residues. CDR1 and CDR2 from the germline V gene are SGHRS and YFSETQ. V dropped 4 bases and J dropped 3; count of bases not matched to a gene: 4. CDR3 region: CASSPTGGNNQPQHF. In nucleotides, the CDR3 is TGCGCCAGCAGCCCGACAGGGGGCAACAATCAGCCCCAGCATTTT.

The rearrangement uses TRBV7-8 and TRBJ2-3, with D unclear. This CDR3 has 14 amino acids. V lost 11 bases and J lost 1, with 16 bases in between. The germline V gene encodes CDR1 SGHVS and CDR2 FQNEAQ. The CDR3 sequence: CAGLSLTGTDTQYF. CDR3 sequence (DNA): TGTGCCGGGCTCTCCTTAACCGGCACAGATACGCAGTATTTT.

The chain employs TRBV14 and TRBJ1-1, with D possibly TRBD1 on 5 matching bases. The CDR3 has 16 residues. V was cut by 4 bases and J by 1 base, with 16 bases left in between. Germline lookup yields CDR1 SGHDN and CDR2 FVKESK. CDR3 nucleotide sequence: TGTGCCAGCAGCCTTCGGGAGGGGATTAGGAACACTGAAGCTTTCTTT. Translating it yields CASSLREGIRNTEAFF.

The CDR3 is CASSEAGVWDTEAFF. The CDR3 nucleotides read TGTGCCAGCAGTGAAGCCGGGGTTTGGGACACTGAAGCTTTCTTT. The V gene is TRBV6-1, the J gene TRBJ1-1; the D is unclear. The CDR3 extends over 15 amino acids. Per the germline V gene, CDR1 is MNHNS and CDR2 is SASEGT. V was trimmed by 0 bases and J by 3 bases, leaving 11 bases between them.

The rearrangement links TRBV24-1 to TRBJ1-6; unclear D gene. This CDR3 is 15 amino acids long. V lost 9 bases and J lost 0, with 11 bases in between. Germline CDR1 reads KGHDR; CDR2 reads SFDVKD. The DNA for the CDR3 is TGTGCCACCGCGGATGCGAGCTCCTATAATTCACCCCTCCACTTT. Translation: CATADASSYNSPLHF.

The V call is TRBV27, the J call TRBJ1-1; D is perhaps TRBD1 (6 bases). Trimming took 0 bases from V and 7 from J, leaving 9 bases between them. Germline CDR1 and CDR2: MNHEY and SMNVEV (reference sequence). The CDR3 runs 13 residues. CDR3 residues: CASSLSWTVEAFF. DNA of the CDR3: TGTGCCAGCAGTTTATCCTGGACAGTTGAAGCTTTCTTT.

This chain joins TRBV6-1 and TRBJ1-3; no clear D. Germline CDR1 MNHNS, CDR2 SASEGT. V was clipped by 5 bases and J by 1 base, with 12 bases between them. The length of the CDR3 is 15 residues. The CDR3 nucleotides are TGTGCCAGCAGTTTTGGGGAGGGTTCTGGAAACACCATATATTTT. Translating it yields CASSFGEGSGNTIYF.

The chain recombines TRBV3-1 (or the pseudogene TRBV3-2) with TRBJ1-2, with 10 bases identical to TRBD1. Germline-derived CDR1 and CDR2 are LGHDT and YNNKEL (reference sequence). V shed 0 bases, J shed 5 bases, and the junction held 3 bases outside the gene matches. The CDR3 spans 15 residues. CDR3 loop: CASSQDGTGVYGYTF. The CDR3 bases are TGTGCCAGCAGCCAAGATGGGACAGGGGTTTATGGCTACACCTTC.

This clone was detected once. The J gene is TRBJ2-2, the V gene TRBV5-1; TRBD1 agrees at 7 bases. CDR3 size: 14 residues. The germline gives CDR1 SGHRS, CDR2 YFSETQ. The J segment lost 6 bases and the V segment lost 3 bases, leaving 5 bases of the junction unmatched. For the CDR3, the DNA is TGCGCCAGCAGCTGGGGACAGTCGCCCGGGGAGCTGTTTTTT. Protein sequence: CASSWGQSPGELFF.

This chain connects TRBV6-5 to TRBJ2-1; TRBD2 agrees at 10 bases. CDR1 is MNHEY, CDR2 SVGAGI, per germline. V was pared by 4 bases and J by 4 bases, with 4 bases of the junction left unmatched. The CDR3 length is 15 residues. This CDR3 is CASSSLAGVYNEQFF. Written as DNA, the CDR3 is TGTGCCAGCAGTTCTCTAGCGGGGGTTTACAATGAGCAGTTCTTC.

The rearrangement links TRBV5-1 to TRBJ1-1, with a weak D call TRBD1 (5 bases). Germline CDR1 SGHRS, CDR2 YFSETQ. The CDR3 is 12 residues long. V lost 5 bases, J lost 11 bases, and 16 bases lay in between. Here the CDR3 DNA reads TGCGCCAGCAGAACGGATCGGGGGAAGGCTTTCTTT. It specifies CASRTDRGKAFF.

The gene calls are TRBV27 and TRBJ2-7; TRBD1 might be the D (5 bases). Per germline, CDR1 MNHEY and CDR2 SMNVEV (reference sequence). The CDR3 covers 16 residues. The V end was cut by 5 bases, the J end by 0 bases, with 17 bases between. CDR3 DNA: TGTGCCAGCAGTACCCAGAGACAGTGGGACTCCTACGAGCAGTACTTC. The encoded protein is CASSTQRQWDSYEQYF.

This clone is a singleton in its sample. One junction end does not reproduce the germline sequence, and a read error may be involved. The chain is built from TRBV11-2 and TRBJ2-1; 9 bases map to TRBD2. Germline values: CDR1 SGHAT, CDR2 FQNNGV. The CDR3 has 14 residues. CDR3 residues: CASSLDLSAGGLIF. In nucleotides, the CDR3 is TGTGCCAGCAGCTTAGATCTATCAGCGGGGGGCCTCATCTTC.

The chain is built from TRBV18 and TRBJ2-2, with 12 positions matching TRBD2. With V trimmed by 3 bases and J by 3 bases, 8 bases remained unmatched. Germline V gene data show CDR1 as KGHSH and CDR2 as LQKENI. The CDR3 sequence is 18 residues long. The CDR3 region is CASSPGTSGLRDTGELFF. The CDR3 nucleotides are TGTGCCAGCTCACCCGGGACTAGCGGGCTCCGGGACACCGGGGAGCTGTTTTTT.

In its sample, this clone was seen once. This chain connects TRBV6-1 to TRBJ1-1, with D possibly being TRBD1 (6 bases). V gave up 5 bases and J gave up 7 bases, with 11 bases separating them. The CDR3 extends over 12 amino acids. Germline V lookup: CDR1 MNHNS, CDR2 SASEGT. As DNA, the CDR3 is TGTGCCAGCAGTCAGGGACAAGGTGAAGCTTTCTTT. Translated, it gives CASSQGQGEAFF.